This TCR beta chain was found in a study of a mutant IDH1 vaccine in newly diagnosed glioma. Only in-frame clones appear in the TCRdb table, and some are missing; sequencing was by immunoSEQ multiplex PCR. The sample lists roughly 38,000 clones, approximately 86% occurring once. Comments on this clone: Antigen: not known.

Time point defined: week 47, end of study. All doses held 300 ug of mutant IDH1 20-mer peptide, with topical imiquimod. The TCR originated in a man in his late teens or twenties with glioma. Some clones in this sample may be carry-over from other donors' samples. Sequenced material: PBMCs, taken from a glioma patient whose treatment included an IDH1 peptide vaccine.

The CDR3 region is CASSVGGLERIGEQFF. CDR3 nucleotide sequence: TGTGCCAGCAGCGTAGGGGGGTTGGAGAGGATTGGGGAGCAGTTCTTC. The J gene is TRBJ2-1, the V gene TRBV9, with D perhaps matching TRBD1 or TRBD2 (5 bases each). The CDR3 is 16 amino acids. The V gene lost 0 bases and the J gene lost 10 bases, with 20 bases spanning the gap. In germline, CDR1 is SGDLS, CDR2 YYNGEE.